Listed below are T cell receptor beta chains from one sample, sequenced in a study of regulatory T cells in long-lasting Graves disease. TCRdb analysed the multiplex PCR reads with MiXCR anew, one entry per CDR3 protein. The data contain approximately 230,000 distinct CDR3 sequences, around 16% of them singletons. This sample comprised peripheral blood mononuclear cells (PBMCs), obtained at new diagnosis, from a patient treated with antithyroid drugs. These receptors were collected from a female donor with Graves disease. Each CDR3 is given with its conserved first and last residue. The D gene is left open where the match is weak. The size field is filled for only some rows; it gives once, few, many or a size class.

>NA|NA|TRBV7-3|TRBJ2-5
CASSFREPQETQYF
TGTGCCAGCAGCTTCCGGGAGCCCCAAGAGACCCAGTACTTC
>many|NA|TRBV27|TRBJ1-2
CASSPTGLYGYTF
TGTGCCAGCAGTCCTACAGGGCTCTATGGCTACACCTTC
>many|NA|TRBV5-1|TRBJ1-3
CASSATGGEDTIYF
TGCGCCAGCAGCGCCACAGGTGGGGAAGACACCATATATTTT
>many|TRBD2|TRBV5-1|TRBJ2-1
CASSLVSAGGYNEQFF
TGCGCCAGCAGCTTGGTGAGTGCGGGAGGGTACAATGAGCAGTTCTTC
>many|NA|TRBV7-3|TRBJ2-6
CASSLGEAYRPGSGANVLTF
TGTGCCAGCAGCTTAGGCGAAGCTTACAGGCCGGGATCTGGGGCCAACGTCCTGACTTTC
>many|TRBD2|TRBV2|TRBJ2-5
CASRTTSGRGETQYF
TGTGCCAGCAGAACGACTAGCGGGAGAGGAGAGACCCAGTACTTC
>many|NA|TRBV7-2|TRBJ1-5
CASSSSNVGFQPQHF
TGTGCCAGCAGCTCGAGTAATGTGGGGTTTCAGCCCCAGCATTTT
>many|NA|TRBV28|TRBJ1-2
CASSGVHRERDWGYTF
TGTGCCAGCAGTGGGGTCCACCGGGAAAGGGATTGGGGCTACACCTTC
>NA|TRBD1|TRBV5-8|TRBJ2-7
CASSFDRGTSSSYEQYF
TGTGCCAGCAGTTTTGACAGGGGAACTTCCTCCTCCTACGAGCAGTACTTC
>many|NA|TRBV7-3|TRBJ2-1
CASSWAGDNEQFF
TGTGCCAGCAGCTGGGCAGGGGACAATGAGCAGTTCTTC
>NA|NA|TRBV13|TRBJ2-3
CASSRVYNADTQYF
TGTGCCAGCAGCCGAGTCTATAACGCAGATACGCAGTATTTT
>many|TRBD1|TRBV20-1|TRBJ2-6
CSARTGGSGANVLTF
TGCAGTGCTAGAACAGGGGGCTCCGGGGCCAACGTCCTGACTTTC
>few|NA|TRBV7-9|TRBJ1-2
CASSREAGSGYTF
TGTGCCAGCAGCCGGGAGGCGGGGAGTGGCTACACCTTC
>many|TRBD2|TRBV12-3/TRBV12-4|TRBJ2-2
CASSLSAWRLAGRTGELFF
TGTGCCAGCAGTTTATCAGCATGGAGACTAGCGGGGAGAACCGGGGAGCTGTTTTTT
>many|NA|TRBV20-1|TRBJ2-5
CSASRRQETQYF
TGCAGTGCTTCTAGACGGCAAGAGACCCAGTACTTC
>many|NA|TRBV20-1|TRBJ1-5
CSARNLNSNQPQHF
TGCAGTGCTAGAAACCTTAATAGCAATCAGCCCCAGCATTTT
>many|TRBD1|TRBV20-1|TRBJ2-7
CSAREGQGTSEQYF
TGCAGTGCTAGGGAGGGACAGGGGACGAGCGAGCAGTACTTC
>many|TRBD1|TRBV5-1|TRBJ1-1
CASSHGTGVNTEAFF
TGCGCCAGCAGCCACGGGACAGGGGTTAACACTGAAGCTTTCTTT
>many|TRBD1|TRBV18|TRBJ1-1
CASSLTGTVNTEAFF
TGTGCCAGCTCACTCACCGGGACAGTGAACACTGAAGCTTTCTTT
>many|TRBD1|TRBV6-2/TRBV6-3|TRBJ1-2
CASSPRDRGAPFYGYTF
TGTGCCAGCAGTCCACGGGACAGGGGAGCTCCTTTCTATGGCTACACCTTC
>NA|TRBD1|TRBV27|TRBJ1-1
CASSLRGLHGAEAFF
TGTGCCAGCAGTTTAAGGGGGCTCCACGGCGCTGAAGCTTTCTTT
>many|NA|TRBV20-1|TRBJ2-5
CSAVGVEETQYF
TGCAGTGCTGTCGGAGTGGAGGAGACCCAGTACTTC
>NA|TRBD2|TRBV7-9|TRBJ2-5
CATQSSGRAQTKFQETQYF
TGTGCCACCCAGTCCAGCGGGAGGGCGCAGACCAAATTCCAAGAGACCCAGTACTTC
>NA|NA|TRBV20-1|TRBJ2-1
CSASLVTKYEQFF
TGCAGTGCTAGCCTAGTCACAAAGTATGAGCAGTTCTTC
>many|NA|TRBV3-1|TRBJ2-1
CASSQDRNEQFF
TGTGCCAGCAGCCAAGATCGAAATGAGCAGTTCTTC